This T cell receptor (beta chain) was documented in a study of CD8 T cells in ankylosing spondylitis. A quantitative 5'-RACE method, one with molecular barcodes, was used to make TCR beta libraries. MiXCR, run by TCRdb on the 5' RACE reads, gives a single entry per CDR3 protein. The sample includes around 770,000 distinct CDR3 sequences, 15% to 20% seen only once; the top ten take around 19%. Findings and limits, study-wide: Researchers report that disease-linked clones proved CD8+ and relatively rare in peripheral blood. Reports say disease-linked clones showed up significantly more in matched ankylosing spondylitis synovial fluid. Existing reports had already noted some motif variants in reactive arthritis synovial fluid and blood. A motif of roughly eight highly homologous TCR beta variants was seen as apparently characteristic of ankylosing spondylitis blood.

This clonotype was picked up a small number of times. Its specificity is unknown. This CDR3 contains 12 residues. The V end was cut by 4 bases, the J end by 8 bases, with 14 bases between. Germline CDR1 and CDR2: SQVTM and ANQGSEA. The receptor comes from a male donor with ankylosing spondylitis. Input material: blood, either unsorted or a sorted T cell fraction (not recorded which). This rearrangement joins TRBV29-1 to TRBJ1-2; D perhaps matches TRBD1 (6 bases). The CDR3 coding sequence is TGCAGCGTTGCAGGGGTTGGAAAGGGCTACACCTTC. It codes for CSVAGVGKGYTF.